These 23 T cell receptor beta chains came from one sample sequenced in a study of human T cells and chemical hapten exposure. TCRdb processed the RACE reads anew with MiXCR; each CDR3 protein has one entry. The sample has over 75,000 distinct CDR3 sequences, under 13% seen once. Time point noted: patch test 3, about 24 weeks after DPC sensitization. As to treatment: therapeutic diphenylcyclopropenone sensitization with weekly scalp DPC. Source: whole blood, taken in connection with sensitization to the hapten diphenylcyclopropenone (DPC). These receptors all come from a woman aged 30 to 39 with alopecia areata. Some clones in this sample may be carry-over from other donors' samples.

This clonotype was seen only a few times. J is TRBJ2-7 and V is TRBV28, with D hard to call. The CDR3 consists of 13 residues. The germline gives CDR1 MDHEN, CDR2 SYDVKM. Trimming removed 7 bases at V and 2 bases at J, with 12 bases between. The CDR3 bases are TGTGCCAGCACCCCCCGGTTAGCCTACGAGCAGTACTTC. Protein product: CASTPRLAYEQYF.

This clonotype was detected once. The junction shows a germline mismatch at one end, possibly a read error. CDR3 sequence: CASTQVWGGMNTEAFF. CDR3 coding DNA: TGTGCCAGCACCCAAGTTTGGGGCGGAATGAACACTGAAGCTTTCTTT. The J gene is TRBJ1-1, the V gene TRBV3-1; perhaps TRBD1 as D (5 bases). This CDR3 has 16 amino acids. Per germline, CDR1 LGHDT and CDR2 YNNKEL (reference sequence).

The chain has TRBV4-3 and TRBJ1-1; no firm D call. The CDR3 contains 15 residues. From germline, CDR1 is LGHNA and CDR2 YSLEER. V was shortened by 0 bases and J by 4 bases, with 12 bases between the two germline ends. CDR3 nucleotide sequence: TGCGCCAGCAGCCAAGATGGGGTTCCCCTCACTGAAGCTTTCTTT. Protein: CASSQDGVPLTEAFF.

This chain joins TRBV27 and TRBJ1-2, with a tentative D call TRBD1 (5 bases). The CDR3 is 13 amino acids. V shed 5 bases and J shed 3 bases, with 10 bases lying between them. Per germline, CDR1 MNHEY and CDR2 SMNVEV (reference sequence). The CDR3 sequence: CASSVGGDYGYTF. For the CDR3, the DNA is TGTGCCAGCAGTGTAGGAGGGGACTATGGCTACACCTTC.

In its sample, this clonotype was seen many times. The J gene is TRBJ2-3, the V gene TRBV7-2; 10 nucleotides agree with TRBD2. CDR3 length: 15 amino acids. Looked up from germline, CDR1 is SGHTA and CDR2 is FQGNSA. The junction had 1 base not matched to a gene; V was cut back by 4 bases and J by 0 bases. This CDR3 reads CASSWTSGSTDTQYF. The CDR3 nucleotides read TGTGCCAGCAGCTGGACTAGCGGTAGCACAGATACGCAGTATTTT.

The chain uses TRBV20-1 and TRBJ2-1, with a weak D call TRBD1 (6 bases). This CDR3 is built from 11 residues. The V and J ends lost 3 bases and 9 bases respectively, with 9 bases between them. Germline V gives CDR1 DFQATT, CDR2 SNEGSKA (reference sequence). In DNA form, the CDR3 reads TGCAGTGCTAGTTTAGGGGGTGAGCAGTTCTTC. It codes for CSASLGGEQFF.

This clonotype was recorded many times. The rearrangement uses TRBV4-1 and TRBJ1-2, with D perhaps TRBD1 (6 bases). CDR3 length equals 16 residues. Germline V gene sequence: CDR1 MGHRA, CDR2 YSYEKL. V gave up 1 base and J gave up 2 bases, with 14 bases separating them. The CDR3 region is CASSQGTATRNYGYTF. In nucleotides, the CDR3 is TGCGCCAGCAGCCAAGGGACAGCGACGAGAAACTATGGCTACACCTTC.

This clonotype was found many times. The V call is TRBV20-1, the J call TRBJ1-5, with D possibly matching TRBD1 (5 bases). CDR3 size: 13 residues. Germline CDR1 and CDR2: DFQATT and SNEGSKA (reference sequence). The V end lost 5 bases, the J end lost 0 bases, and 8 bases lay between the germline ends. DNA for the CDR3: TGCAGTGCTTGGACATCTAGCAATCAGCCCCAGCATTTT. Its translation is CSAWTSSNQPQHF.

The table lists this clonotype with a few counts. This chain links TRBV6-5 with TRBJ1-6, with D unclear. CDR1 is MNHEY, CDR2 SVGAGI, per germline. CDR3 size: 13 residues. V lost 6 bases and J lost 13, with 16 bases in between. The CDR3, as DNA: TGTGCCAGCAGCCTAGGCTCCCCCCTTCCCCTCCACTTT. Residues: CASSLGSPLPLHF.

This clonotype has only a few counts. V gene TRBV29-1 combines with J gene TRBJ2-2, with 7 nucleotides matching TRBD1. This CDR3 comprises 14 residues. The germline V gene encodes CDR1 SQVTM and CDR2 ANQGSEA. V dropped 7 bases and J dropped 5; count of bases not matched to a gene: 10. CDR3 DNA: TGCAGCGCATATGGGGCCAGGGGGACCGGGGAGCTGTTTTTT. This codes for CSAYGARGTGELFF.

V is TRBV25-1 and J is TRBJ1-1; unclear D gene. The CDR3 spans 10 residues. Trimming shortened V by 6 bases and J by 4 bases, and 3 bases separated the two germline ends. Germline assignment: CDR1 MGHDK and CDR2 SYGVNS. The CDR3 protein is CASRSTEAFF. The CDR3 DNA sequence: TGTGCCAGCAGGAGCACTGAAGCTTTCTTT.

This clonotype was counted a few times. This chain uses TRBV29-1 with TRBJ2-1, with TRBD2 identical over 16 bases. Germline V lookup: CDR1 SQVTM, CDR2 ANQGSEA. There are 15 residues in the CDR3. Unmatched junction bases numbered 5, after V lost 4 bases and J lost 8 bases. CDR3 residues: CSVASGLAGGDEQFF. The CDR3 bases are TGCAGCGTTGCTTCGGGACTAGCGGGAGGGGATGAGCAGTTCTTC.

The V call is TRBV29-1, the J call TRBJ2-1, with a possible D match to TRBD2 (5 bases). Germline V lookup: CDR1 SQVTM, CDR2 ANQGSEA. V was shortened by 5 bases and J by 0 bases, with 8 bases between the two germline ends. The CDR3 totals 13 residues. CDR3 nucleotides: TGCAGCGTTCGAAGCGGCTCCTACAATGAGCAGTTCTTC. Protein product: CSVRSGSYNEQFF.

The table lists this clonotype with a few counts. The chain recombines TRBV19 with TRBJ2-6; possibly TRBD1 for D (6 bases). V gave up 5 bases and J gave up 1 base, with 15 bases separating them. This CDR3 is built from 17 residues. The germline V gene encodes CDR1 LNHDA and CDR2 SQIVND (reference sequence). Written as DNA, the CDR3 is TGTGCCAGTAGTTCAACTGGACAGTCGTCTGGGGCCAACGTCCTGACTTTC. The encoded protein is CASSSTGQSSGANVLTF.

At least ten counts were recorded for this clonotype. This chain joins TRBV20-1 and TRBJ2-3, with D unclear. The CDR3 runs to 12 residues. Trimming cost V 6 bases and J 0 bases, with 7 bases left between them. CDR1 is DFQATT, CDR2 SNEGSKA, per germline (reference sequence). CDR3: CSALASTDTQYF. The CDR3 coding sequence is TGCAGTGCATTAGCCAGCACAGATACGCAGTATTTT.

The V call is TRBV3-1, the J call TRBJ2-4; weak D call: TRBD1 (5 bases). The CDR3 runs to 18 residues. CDR1 LGHDT and CDR2 YNNKEL come from the germline V gene (reference sequence). V gave up 8 bases and J gave up 0 bases, with 23 bases separating them. CDR3 coding DNA: TGTGCCAGCGGCCTGGGGCAGGGAATGGGTTTAGCCAAAAACATTCAGTACTTC. Translating gives CASGLGQGMGLAKNIQYF.

This clonotype turned up a few times. This chain uses TRBV4-1 with TRBJ2-3, with D perhaps TRBD2 (5 bases). The V gene's germline CDR1 is MGHRA and CDR2 YSYEKL. Trimming stripped 3 bases from V and 2 bases from J, with 9 bases between. This CDR3 region has 14 residues. The CDR3 coding sequence is TGCGCCAGCAGCCACCGGCTAGCCACAGATACGCAGTATTTT. Residues: CASSHRLATDTQYF.

Concerning this clonotype: This clone may be a read error of a much larger clone one base away. The chain recombines TRBV30 with TRBJ2-2; D not certain. The V gene's germline CDR1 is GTSNPN and CDR2 SVGIG (reference sequence). The V end lost 0 bases, the J end lost 6 bases, and 14 bases lay between the germline ends. This CDR3 has 15 amino acids. CDR3 bases: TGTGCCTGGAGTGTAAACTCGGTAGAAGCCGGGGAGCTGTTTTTT. It specifies CAWSVNSVEAGELFF. Based on the CDR3 plus reference TRBV30 and TRBJ2-2, the full variable domain is SQTIHQWPATLVQPVGSPLSLECTVEGTSNPNLYWYRQAAGRGLQLLFYSVGIGQISSEVPQNLSASRPQDRQFILSSKKLLLSDSGFYLCAWSVNSVEAGELFFGEGSRLTVL.

The J gene is TRBJ2-1, the V gene TRBV27; 12 positions match TRBD2. The junction had 3 bases not matched to a gene; V was cut back by 6 bases and J by 6 bases. The CDR3 runs 14 residues. The germline V gene encodes CDR1 MNHEY and CDR2 SMNVEV (reference sequence). CDR3 DNA sequence: TGTGCCAGCAGATCTAGCGGGAGGGTCAATGAGCAGTTCTTC. Translation: CASRSSGRVNEQFF.

This clonotype was found a few times. The chain recombines TRBV28 with TRBJ1-5; the match to TRBD1 covers 9 bases. This CDR3 is 14 amino acids long. The trim removed 6 bases at V and 6 bases at J, leaving 6 bases unmatched. CDR1 is MDHEN and CDR2 is SYDVKM in the germline V gene. The CDR3 DNA follows: TGTGCCAGCAGCCTGGGACAGGGAGGTCAGCCCCAGCATTTT. The encoded protein is CASSLGQGGQPQHF.

The gene calls are TRBV28 and TRBJ1-1; maybe TRBD1 (6 bases). Trimming removed 3 bases from V and 5 bases from J, with 16 bases in between. The CDR3 totals 15 residues. Germline V CDR1 and CDR2: MDHEN, SYDVKM. The CDR3 region is CASSLTSRGRTEAFF. CDR3 DNA sequence: TGTGCCAGCAGTTTGACCTCGCGGGGGCGGACTGAAGCTTTCTTT.

The J gene is TRBJ1-1, the V gene TRBV7-2; no firm D call. The germline V and J ends were trimmed by 2 bases and 10 bases, with 14 bases remaining between them. Per the germline V gene, CDR1 is SGHTA and CDR2 is FQGNSA. The CDR3 totals 13 residues. The CDR3 here is CASSLMGGRGAFF. CDR3 nucleotides: TGTGCCAGCAGCTTAATGGGCGGGCGGGGAGCTTTCTTT. The full variable domain, rest sourced from reference TRBV7-2 and TRBJ1-1, is GAGVSQSPSNKVTEKGKDVELRCDPISGHTALYWYRQSLGQGLEFLIYFQGNSAPDKSGLPSDRFSAERTGGSVSTLTIQRTQQEDSAVYLCASSLMGGRGAFFGQGTRLTVV.

This clonotype has a count of ten or more. The V gene is TRBV7-2, the J gene TRBJ2-2, with 7 bases fitting TRBD2. CDR3 length: 15 amino acids. Germline lookup yields CDR1 SGHTA and CDR2 FQGNSA. V shed 11 bases and J 3 bases; nucleotides not matched to a gene: 12. The CDR3 region has the DNA TGTGCCGGAGGCGGTAGCGGGTCATACACCGGGGAGCTGTTTTTT. Protein sequence: CAGGGSGSYTGELFF.